This TCR beta chain was recovered during a study of post-analysis software for immune sequencing data (dated by TCRdb to 2015 to 2017). Broadly, across the study: The recorded disease courses included relapsing-remitting, secondary progressive and progressive-relapsing multiple sclerosis, and some patients had no subtype annotation. The patient repertoires were set against 10 or so previously published healthy control repertoires from donors whose ages ranged from roughly 6 to 26 years. A subset of samples was prepared in parallel using single-end sample barcoding, then pooled and co-amplified after Illumina adapter ligation. On the study overall, not on this receptor specifically: Direct clustering with F measure showed strong co-clustering of samples prepared in the same batch, prompting a batch-effect correction. Patients showed significantly higher frequencies than controls for a handful of TRBV segments, among them TRBV5-6, TRBV5-1 and TRBV20-1. The control group was slightly older than the multiple sclerosis patient group. Compared with controls, multiple sclerosis patients had significantly lower normalized Chao1 diversity, a finding suggesting substantial peripheral T-cell clonal expansion.

From a lookup of the germline V gene, CDR1 and CDR2 are MGHRA and YSYEKL. Inclusive of the bounding cysteine and phenylalanine, the CDR3 is 14 residues long. The read is trimmed to its CDR3 DNA, 42 bases read in frame from base 1. Relative to germline, V is 1 base shorter and J is 8 bases shorter, with 12 bases between their ends. Worth noting for this clonotype: Its antigen is unknown. No base quality information exists; no much larger clone differs at one position.

Library creation used PCR. Instrument used: Illumina HiSeq 2500. To reduce PCR and sequencing biases, unique molecular identifiers were incorporated into the TCR beta cDNA libraries. Per 1 to 10 million input T cells, roughly 0.5 million cDNA molecules were obtained, such that each molecule approximated one T cell. The patient libraries were prepared and sequenced using the same protocol as the earlier healthy control dataset. Within a given batch, samples were prepared together, multiplexed and sequenced on the same HiSeq lane. In the source study's methods: Raw barcoded reads were processed with MIGEC, discarding single-read molecular identifier groups before consensus assembly and CDR3 extraction. Clonotype tables were post-analysed with VDJtools, and diversity was normalized by down-sampling all datasets to the smallest sample size. To correct batch-related cross-sample contamination, repertoire overlap clustering matched CDR3 amino acid sequences but not nucleotide sequences. TCRdb itself trimmed the public reads at Q25 with fastp, ran MiXCR and retained productive beta chains. Entries are consolidated by CDR3 protein sequence, retaining the most common genes and DNA. Clone size and V and J calls follow TCRdb, not the original study. This sample holds about 770,000 distinct CDR3 sequences; approximately 44% were observed only once. Of the sample, around 4.7% falls within the top ten clones.

TCR beta repertoires were profiled from peripheral blood of 13 young patients with multiple sclerosis to demonstrate the VDJtools post-analysis software. The multiple sclerosis patients were children and adolescents ranging in age from roughly 6 to 15 years. Recombination joined TRBV4-1 with TRBJ2-1, with the D gene uncertain. The sequenced sample consisted of blood. The origin of this receptor is a girl between 5 and 17 years old with multiple sclerosis. The nucleotide sequence is TGCGCCAGCAGCCAAGGCCCTTTATGGGATGAGCAGTTCTTC. It codes for CASSQGPLWDEQFF.